This TCR beta chain was documented in a study of blood T cell repertoires in COVID-19. TCRdb's copy holds only in-frame clones and misses some; the assay was immunoSEQ multiplex PCR. The sample shows 400,000 or so clones, roughly 89% of them seen only once. Trimming took 0 bases from V and 2 from J, leaving 8 bases between them. In germline, CDR1 is SGHNT, CDR2 YENEEA. This CDR3 has 14 amino acids. The clonotype was recovered from a man younger than 35 with COVID-19, enrolled during active disease. The sequenced material came from peripheral blood. The gene calls are TRBV11-3 and TRBJ2-7; TRBD2 might be the D (6 bases). For the CDR3, the DNA is TGTGCCAGCAGCTTAGAAGCGGGTCCCTACGAGCAGTACTTC. Translation gives CASSLEAGPYEQYF.